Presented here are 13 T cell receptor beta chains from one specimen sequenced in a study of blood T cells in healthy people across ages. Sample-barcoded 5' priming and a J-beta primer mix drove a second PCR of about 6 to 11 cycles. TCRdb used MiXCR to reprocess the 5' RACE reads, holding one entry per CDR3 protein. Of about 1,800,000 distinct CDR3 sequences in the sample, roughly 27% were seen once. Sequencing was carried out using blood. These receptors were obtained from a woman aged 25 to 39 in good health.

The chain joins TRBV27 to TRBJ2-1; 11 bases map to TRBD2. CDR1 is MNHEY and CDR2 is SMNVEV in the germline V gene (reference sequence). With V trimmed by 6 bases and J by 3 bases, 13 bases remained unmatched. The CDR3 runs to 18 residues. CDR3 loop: CASSQLAGAVTLYNEQFF. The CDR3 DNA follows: TGTGCCAGCAGCCAACTAGCGGGGGCCGTCACTCTCTACAATGAGCAGTTCTTC.

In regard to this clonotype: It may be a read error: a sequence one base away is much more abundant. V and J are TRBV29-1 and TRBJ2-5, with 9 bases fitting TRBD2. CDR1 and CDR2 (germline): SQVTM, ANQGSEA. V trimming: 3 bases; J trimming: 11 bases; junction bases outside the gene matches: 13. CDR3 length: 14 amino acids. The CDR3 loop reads CSVDPGLAFNEQYF. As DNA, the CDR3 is TGCAGCGTTGATCCGGGACTAGCATTCAATGAGCAGTACTTC.

CDR3 sequence: CASSSASGGTDTQYF. CDR3 sequence (DNA): TGTGCCAGCAGCTCGGCTTCTGGAGGCACAGATACGCAGTATTTT. The chain has TRBV7-2 and TRBJ2-3; D call uncertain. The CDR3 consists of 15 residues. The germline CDR1 and CDR2 sequences are SGHTA and FQGNSA. V lost 4 bases to trimming and J lost 1 base, with 12 bases between them.

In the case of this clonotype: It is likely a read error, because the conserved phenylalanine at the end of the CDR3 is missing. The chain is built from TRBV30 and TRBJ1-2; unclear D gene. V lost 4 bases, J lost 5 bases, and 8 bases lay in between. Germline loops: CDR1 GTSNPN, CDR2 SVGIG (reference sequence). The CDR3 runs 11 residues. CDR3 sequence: CAWTGDYGYTC. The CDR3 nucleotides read TGTGCCTGGACCGGGGATTATGGCTACACCTGC.

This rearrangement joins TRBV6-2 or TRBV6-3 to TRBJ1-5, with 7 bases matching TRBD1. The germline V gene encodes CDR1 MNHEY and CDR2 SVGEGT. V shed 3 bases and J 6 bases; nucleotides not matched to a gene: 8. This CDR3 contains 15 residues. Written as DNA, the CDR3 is TGTGCCAGCAGTTATAGAGACAGGGCTCTTCAGCCCCAGCATTTT. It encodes CASSYRDRALQPQHF.

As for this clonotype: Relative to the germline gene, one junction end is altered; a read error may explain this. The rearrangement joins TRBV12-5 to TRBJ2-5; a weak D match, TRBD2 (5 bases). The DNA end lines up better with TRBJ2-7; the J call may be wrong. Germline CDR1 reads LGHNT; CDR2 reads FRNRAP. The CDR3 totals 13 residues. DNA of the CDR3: TGCGCTAGTGGCGGGTTTGGGTCCTGCGAGCAGTACTTC. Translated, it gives CASGGFGSCEQYF.

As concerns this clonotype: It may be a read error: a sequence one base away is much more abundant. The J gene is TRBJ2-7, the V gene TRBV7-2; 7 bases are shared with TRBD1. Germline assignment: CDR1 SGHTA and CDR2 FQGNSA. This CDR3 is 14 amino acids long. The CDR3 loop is CASSPGTAAYGQYF. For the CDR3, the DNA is TGTGCCAGCAGCCCCGGGACAGCCGCCTACGGGCAGTACTTC.

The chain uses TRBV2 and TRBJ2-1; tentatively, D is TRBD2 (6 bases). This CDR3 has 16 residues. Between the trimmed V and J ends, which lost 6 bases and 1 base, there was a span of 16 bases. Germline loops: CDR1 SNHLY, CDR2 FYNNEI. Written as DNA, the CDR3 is TGTGCCAGCAGCCAAGGGGTAGCGGCTTCCTACAATGAGCAGTTCTTC. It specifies CASSQGVAASYNEQFF.

The CDR3 DNA reads as TGTGCCAGCAGAACCCTTAGGGTATTAGATCAGCCCCAGCATTTT. It translates to CASRTLRVLDQPQHF. V and J are TRBV6-5 and TRBJ1-5; no clear D. V was trimmed by 6 bases and J by 5 bases, leaving 17 bases between them. The CDR3 sequence is 15 residues long. Germline CDR1 reads MNHEY; CDR2 reads SVGAGI.

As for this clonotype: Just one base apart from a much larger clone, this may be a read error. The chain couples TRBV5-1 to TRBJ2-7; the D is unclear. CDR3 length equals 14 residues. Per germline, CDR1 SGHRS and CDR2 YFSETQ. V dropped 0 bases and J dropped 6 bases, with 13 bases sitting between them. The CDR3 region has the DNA TGCGCCAGCAGCTTGGATCCGGGCTGGGGCGAGCAGTACTTC. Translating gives CASSLDPGWGEQYF.

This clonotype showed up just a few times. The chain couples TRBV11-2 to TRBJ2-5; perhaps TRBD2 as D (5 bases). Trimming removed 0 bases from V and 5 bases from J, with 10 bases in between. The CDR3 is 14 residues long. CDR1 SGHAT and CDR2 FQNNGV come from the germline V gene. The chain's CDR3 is CASSLEMRVETQYF. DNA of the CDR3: TGTGCCAGCAGCTTAGAAATGAGGGTCGAGACCCAGTACTTC.

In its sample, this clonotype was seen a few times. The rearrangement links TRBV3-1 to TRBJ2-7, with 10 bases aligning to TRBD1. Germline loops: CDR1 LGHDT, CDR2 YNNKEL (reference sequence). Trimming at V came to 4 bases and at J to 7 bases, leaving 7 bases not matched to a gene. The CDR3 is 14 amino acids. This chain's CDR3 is CASSLGQGEREQYF. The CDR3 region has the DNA TGTGCCAGCAGCCTCGGACAGGGGGAGAGGGAGCAGTACTTC.

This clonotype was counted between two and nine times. CDR3 DNA: TGTGCCAGCAGTCCCGGGGAGGGGACAGGGGTCCAAGAGACCCAGTACTTC. This translates into CASSPGEGTGVQETQYF. V gene TRBV12-3 or TRBV12-4 combines with J gene TRBJ2-5; 10 nucleotides agree with TRBD1. The CDR3 contains 17 residues. V lost 5 bases, J lost 1 base, and 10 bases stayed unmatched.